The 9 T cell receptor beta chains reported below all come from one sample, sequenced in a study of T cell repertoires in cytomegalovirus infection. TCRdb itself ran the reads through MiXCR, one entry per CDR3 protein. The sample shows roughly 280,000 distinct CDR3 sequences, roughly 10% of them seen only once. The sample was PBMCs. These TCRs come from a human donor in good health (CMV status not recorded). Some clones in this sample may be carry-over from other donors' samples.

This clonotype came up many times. CDR3 in amino acids: CASSSGDRGVEKLFF. DNA for the CDR3: TGTGCCAGCAGTTCGGGGGACAGGGGTGTCGAAAAACTGTTTTTT. V is TRBV6-6 and J is TRBJ1-4, with TRBD1 matching over 10 bases. The J segment lost 8 bases and the V segment lost 4 bases, leaving 7 bases of the junction unmatched. This CDR3 comprises 15 residues. Germline V gene lookup returns CDR1 MNHNY and CDR2 SVGAGI (reference sequence).

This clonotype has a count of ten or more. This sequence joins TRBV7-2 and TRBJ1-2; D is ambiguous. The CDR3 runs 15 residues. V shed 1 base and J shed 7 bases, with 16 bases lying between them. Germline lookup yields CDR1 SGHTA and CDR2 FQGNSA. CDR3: CASSLEVPGIGGYTF. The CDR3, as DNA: TGTGCCAGCAGCTTAGAGGTGCCGGGAATTGGTGGCTACACCTTC.

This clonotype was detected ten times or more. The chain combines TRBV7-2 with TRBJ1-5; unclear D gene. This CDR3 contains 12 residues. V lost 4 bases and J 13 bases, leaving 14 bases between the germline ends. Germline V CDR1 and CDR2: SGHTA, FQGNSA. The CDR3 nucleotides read TGTGCCAGCAGCTCCAGGTTAACTCAACAGCATTTT. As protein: CASSSRLTQQHF. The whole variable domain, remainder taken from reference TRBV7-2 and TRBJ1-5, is GAGVSQSPSNKVTEKGKDVELRCDPISGHTALYWYRQSLGQGLEFLIYFQGNSAPDKSGLPSDRFSAERTGGSVSTLTIQRTQQEDSAVYLCASSSRLTQQHFGDGTRLSIL.

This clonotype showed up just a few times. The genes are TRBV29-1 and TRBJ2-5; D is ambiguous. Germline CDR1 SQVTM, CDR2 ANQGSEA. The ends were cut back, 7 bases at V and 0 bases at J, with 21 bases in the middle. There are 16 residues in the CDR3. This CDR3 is CSASPTDTLYQETQYF. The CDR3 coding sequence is TGCAGCGCCTCCCCGACGGATACTTTGTACCAAGAGACCCAGTACTTC.

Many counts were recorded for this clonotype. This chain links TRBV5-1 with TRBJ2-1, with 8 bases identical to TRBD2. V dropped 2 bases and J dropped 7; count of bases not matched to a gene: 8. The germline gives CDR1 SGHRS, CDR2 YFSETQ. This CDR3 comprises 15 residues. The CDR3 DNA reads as TGCGCCAGCAGCTTTAATGGCGGGGGGTCGAATGAGCAGTTCTTC. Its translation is CASSFNGGGSNEQFF.

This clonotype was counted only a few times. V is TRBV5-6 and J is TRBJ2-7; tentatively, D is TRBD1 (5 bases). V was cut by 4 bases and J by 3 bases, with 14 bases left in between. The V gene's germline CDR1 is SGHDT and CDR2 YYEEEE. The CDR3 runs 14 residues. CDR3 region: CASSMGTGNYEQYF. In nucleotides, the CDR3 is TGTGCCAGCAGCATGGGAACAGGAAACTACGAGCAGTACTTC.

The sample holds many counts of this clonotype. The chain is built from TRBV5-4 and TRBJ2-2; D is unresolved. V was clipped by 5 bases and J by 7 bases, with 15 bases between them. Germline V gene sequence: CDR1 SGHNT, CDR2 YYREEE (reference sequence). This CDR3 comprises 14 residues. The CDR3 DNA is TGTGCCAGCAGACCCGAGGCTAAGAACGGGGAGCTGTTTTTT. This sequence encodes CASRPEAKNGELFF.

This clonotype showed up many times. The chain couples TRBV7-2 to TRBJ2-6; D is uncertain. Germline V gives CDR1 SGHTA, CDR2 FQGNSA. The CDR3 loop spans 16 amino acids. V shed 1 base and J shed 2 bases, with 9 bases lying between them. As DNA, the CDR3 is TGTGCCAGCAGCTTAGAGTTTAGGGCTGGGGCCAACGTCCTGACTTTC. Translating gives CASSLEFRAGANVLTF.

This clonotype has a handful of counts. In nucleotides, the CDR3 is TGTGCCAGTAGCCTCCTGACAGGGCCGTCTGAGCAGTTCTTC. It specifies CASSLLTGPSEQFF. The V call is TRBV19, the J call TRBJ2-1; 7 bases align to TRBD1. V lost 6 bases, J lost 9 bases, and 11 bases stayed unmatched. The CDR3 sequence is 14 residues long. From germline, CDR1 is LNHDA and CDR2 SQIVND (reference sequence). Together with reference TRBV19 and TRBJ2-1, the CDR3 gives the full variable domain: DGGITQSPKYLFRKEGQNVTLSCEQNLNHDAMYWYRQDPGQGLRLIYYSQIVNDFQKGDIAEGYSVSREKKESFPLTVTSAQKNPTAFYLCASSLLTGPSEQFFGPGTRLTVL.